The present TCR beta chain was sequenced within a study of T-cell reconstitution after alpha-beta-depleted transplantation in children. Study results and caveats: There were reportedly several hundred expanded graft clones from which alpha-beta T cells came about two months after transplant.

This clonotype was observed a few times. Its antigen is still unknown. Trimming took 2 bases from V and 8 from J, leaving 18 bases between them. The CDR3 has 15 amino acids. CDR1 and CDR2 (germline): SGHTA, FQGNSA. The TCRbeta library was prepared with unique molecular identifiers. Using its own MiXCR run on the PCR reads, TCRdb lists one record per CDR3 protein. The table lists roughly 490,000 distinct CDR3 sequences, around 10% of them singletons. The specimen comprised PBMCs, mostly from graft donor cells, sampled 180 days after TCRalphabeta/CD19-depleted stem cell transplant. The origin of this receptor is a female patient under 10 years old who had a stem cell transplant for aplastic anemia, so the T cells may come from the graft donor. The V gene is TRBV7-2, the J gene TRBJ1-2, with unresolved D. The CDR3 region has the DNA TGTGCCAGCAGCTTACGTGGGGTGGGAGACCGAGGCTACACCTTC. Translation: CASSLRGVGDRGYTF.